These T cell receptor beta chains were read from a single sample in a study of regulatory T cells in long-lasting Graves disease. Via MiXCR, TCRdb re-called the multiplex PCR reads, giving one row per CDR3 protein. The sample lists about 450,000 distinct CDR3 sequences; about a sixth were seen once. The same sample was also used in a study of T cells in Graves' hyperthyroidism and ophthalmopathy.

Source: peripheral blood mononuclear cells (PBMCs), taken at new diagnosis, from a patient treated with antithyroid drugs. The source is a woman younger than 45 with Graves disease. CDR3s include the opening cysteine and the closing phenylalanine or tryptophan. A D gene is named only where the DNA matches it firmly. Clone size, where shown, is once, few, many, or a class for clones that have expanded.

D: TRBD2
J: TRBJ2-7
V: TRBV20-1
size: NA
DNA: TGCAGTGCTCGGACTAGCGGGAAAAGGGGGTCATACGAGCAGTACTTC
CDR3: CSARTSGKRGSYEQYF

D: NA
J: TRBJ2-4
V: TRBV7-2
size: few
DNA: TGTGCCAGCAGCTTCCAAGACTTAAACATTCAGTACTTC
CDR3: CASSFQDLNIQYF

D: NA
J: TRBJ1-5
V: TRBV7-2
size: NA
DNA: TGTGCCAGCAGCCCTATAGGCAATCAGCCCCAGCATTTT
CDR3: CASSPIGNQPQHF

D: TRBD1
J: TRBJ1-2
V: TRBV2
size: many
DNA: TGTGCCAGCCCCACAGGGGGCGGCAGGGGCTACACCTTC
CDR3: CASPTGGGRGYTF

D: NA
J: TRBJ2-7
V: TRBV3-1
size: many
DNA: TGTGCCAGCAGCCAAGACTTCGGAGAGCAGTACTTC
CDR3: CASSQDFGEQYF

D: NA
J: TRBJ2-7
V: TRBV16
size: many
DNA: TGTGCCAGCAGCCATGGGACACCCGGGGAGGCTTACTTC
CDR3: CASSHGTPGEAYF

D: TRBD2
J: TRBJ2-7
V: TRBV28
size: many
DNA: TGTGCCAGCACAGGGGCCACTAGCGGGAGCTACGAGCAGTACTTC
CDR3: CASTGATSGSYEQYF

D: TRBD2
J: TRBJ2-7
V: TRBV28
size: many
DNA: TGTGCCAGCAGTTTTCGGACTAGCGGGTTTTACGAGCAGTACTTC
CDR3: CASSFRTSGFYEQYF

D: NA
J: TRBJ2-5
V: TRBV20-1
size: many
DNA: TGCAGTGCTAGAGATCTTGACAGGACCCAAGAGACCCAGTACTTC
CDR3: CSARDLDRTQETQYF

D: TRBD2
J: TRBJ2-1
V: TRBV30
size: many
DNA: TGTGCCTGCGTGGTGGCGGGAGGGTTGGAGTACAATGAGCAGTTCTTC
CDR3: CACVVAGGLEYNEQFF

D: TRBD2
J: TRBJ2-1
V: TRBV2
size: few
DNA: TGTGCCAGCAGCGAGCGGGAGTCAGTCGATGAGCAGTTCTTC
CDR3: CASSERESVDEQFF

D: NA
J: TRBJ2-1
V: TRBV5-1
size: NA
DNA: TGCGCCAGCAGCTTGGATAGGGTGGTCAATGAGCAGTTCTTC
CDR3: CASSLDRVVNEQFF

D: NA
J: TRBJ1-1
V: TRBV27
size: few
DNA: TGTGCCAGCAGTCCTTCGAGGGGGGGGGTGAACACTGAAGCTTTCTTT
CDR3: CASSPSRGGVNTEAFF

D: NA
J: TRBJ2-7
V: TRBV7-9
size: many
DNA: TGTGCCGGACTTTACAGGGCCCACGAGCAGTACTTC
CDR3: CAGLYRAHEQYF